There are a few counts of the clone carrying this T cell receptor (beta chain). The record originates from a study of control samples from healthy donors and cancer patients. TCRdb's copy holds only in-frame clones and misses some; the assay was immunoSEQ multiplex PCR. The sample consists of fewer than 100,000 clones, nearly 90% of them appearing once. CDR3 length equals 15 residues. CDR1 is LNHDA and CDR2 is SQIVND in the germline V gene (reference sequence). The V end lost 6 bases, the J end lost 11 bases, and 22 bases lay between the germline ends. The sequenced material came from blood. The gene calls are TRBV19 and TRBJ1-4; D call uncertain. This TCR was recovered from a woman aged 50 to 60 in good health. CDR3 bases: TGTGCCAGTAGCGGTACGGTACCAATGCTTGGGAAACTGTTTTTT. Its protein product is CASSGTVPMLGKLFF.